These T cell receptor beta chains were read from a single sample in a study of blood T cell repertoires in COVID-19. The repertoire was sequenced with immunoSEQ multiplex PCR; TCRdb's copy has only in-frame clones and lacks some. The table records some 220,000 clones, around 80% of them present only once. The sample comprised peripheral blood. These receptors were taken from a human donor in a cohort sampled during active COVID-19. CDR3s include the opening cysteine and the closing phenylalanine or tryptophan. A D gene is named only where the DNA matches it firmly. The listing skips clone size in some rows; elsewhere it reads once, few, many or a size class.

V: TRBV4-2
J: TRBJ2-5
size: -
D: -
CDR3: CASSQDLERGGETQYF
DNA: TGTGCCAGCAGCCAAGATCTGGAGCGTGGGGGGGAGACCCAGTACTTC

V: TRBV6-5
J: TRBJ2-2
size: -
D: TRBD2
CDR3: CASTQTGGETGELFF
DNA: TGTGCCAGCACCCAGACGGGGGGAGAAACCGGGGAGCTGTTTTTT

V: TRBV28
J: TRBJ1-5
size: -
D: TRBD1
CDR3: CASSLDRAKPQHF
DNA: TGTGCCAGCAGTTTGGACAGGGCTAAGCCCCAGCATTTT

V: TRBV5-1
J: TRBJ1-6
size: -
D: TRBD1
CDR3: CASSLRQGNSPLHF
DNA: TGCGCCAGCAGCCTCCGACAGGGGAATTCACCCCTCCACTTT

V: TRBV5-4
J: TRBJ1-1
size: few
D: TRBD1
CDR3: CASSLGQGRDTEAFF
DNA: TGTGCCAGCAGCTTGGGACAGGGTAGGGACACTGAAGCTTTCTTT

V: TRBV5-1
J: TRBJ2-1
size: -
D: TRBD2
CDR3: CASSISGSSGSEQFF
DNA: TGCGCCAGCAGCATTAGCGGGAGCTCGGGTAGTGAGCAGTTCTTC

V: TRBV6-5
J: TRBJ2-7
size: -
D: TRBD1
CDR3: CASSYSGQSYEQYF
DNA: TGTGCCAGCAGTTACTCGGGACAGTCCTACGAGCAGTACTTC

V: TRBV5-5
J: TRBJ1-1
size: -
D: TRBD1
CDR3: CASSLEQGLGEAFF
DNA: TGTGCCAGCAGCTTGGAACAGGGGTTAGGTGAAGCTTTCTTT

V: TRBV10-3
J: TRBJ1-1
size: once
D: -
CDR3: CAISSGDTEAFF
DNA: TGTGCCATCAGTTCGGGGGACACTGAAGCTTTCTTT

V: TRBV15
J: TRBJ2-3
size: -
D: TRBD2
CDR3: CATSRDKSRGGSTDTQYF
DNA: TGTGCCACCAGCAGAGATAAGTCCCGGGGGGGGAGCACAGATACGCAGTATTTT

V: TRBV4-3
J: TRBJ1-5
size: -
D: -
CDR3: CASSRDRLQPQHF
DNA: TGCGCCAGCAGCCGCGACAGGCTTCAGCCCCAGCATTTT

V: TRBV19
J: TRBJ2-5
size: -
D: TRBD2
CDR3: CASSIGASGDLFGYQETQYF
DNA: TGTGCCAGTAGTATAGGAGCAAGCGGGGATCTTTTTGGGTACCAAGAGACCCAGTACTTC

V: TRBV25-1
J: TRBJ1-1
size: -
D: -
CDR3: CASSEYYSQGLNTEAFF
DNA: TGTGCCAGCAGTGAATATTATAGTCAGGGATTGAACACTGAAGCTTTCTTT

V: TRBV4-2
J: TRBJ2-7
size: few
D: -
CDR3: CASSQGGDTGTGYSYEQYF
DNA: TGTGCCAGCAGCCAAGGAGGGGACACCGGGACCGGTTACTCCTACGAGCAGTACTTC

V: TRBV28
J: TRBJ1-2
size: -
D: TRBD1
CDR3: CASSSNGQAYGYTF
DNA: TGTGCCAGCAGTTCGAACGGACAGGCCTATGGCTACACCTTC

V: TRBV29-1
J: TRBJ1-5
size: once
D: -
CDR3: CSVAGVGNQPQHF
DNA: TGCAGCGTTGCAGGGGTGGGCAATCAGCCCCAGCATTTT

V: TRBV29-1
J: TRBJ2-2
size: -
D: TRBD2
CDR3: CSASPGGAGRELFF
DNA: TGCAGCGCGAGTCCCGGGGGGGCCGGGAGGGAGCTGTTTTTT

V: TRBV28
J: TRBJ2-5
size: -
D: TRBD1
CDR3: CASSLSGQGTETQYF
DNA: TGTGCCAGCAGTTTGTCGGGACAGGGAACAGAGACCCAGTACTTC

V: TRBV28
J: TRBJ2-7
size: -
D: -
CDR3: CASSSPSLGEQYF
DNA: TGTGCCAGCAGTTCCCCCTCCCTCGGGGAGCAGTACTTC

V: TRBV6-5
J: TRBJ1-1
size: -
D: -
CDR3: CASSYGTGAFF
DNA: TGTGCCAGCAGTTACGGGACTGGGGCTTTCTTT

V: TRBV21-1
J: TRBJ1-2
size: -
D: -
CDR3: CASSKALTDRGSGYTF
DNA: TGTGCCAGCAGCAAAGCGTTAACGGACAGGGGAAGTGGCTACACCTTC

V: TRBV4-3
J: TRBJ2-7
size: -
D: TRBD1
CDR3: CASSRSGQGAYEQYF
DNA: TGCGCCAGCAGCCGCTCGGGACAGGGGGCCTACGAGCAGTACTTC

V: TRBV28
J: TRBJ2-1
size: -
D: TRBD1
CDR3: CASSRDRGPYNEQFF
DNA: TGTGCCAGCAGTCGGGACAGGGGGCCATACAATGAGCAGTTCTTC

V: TRBV3-1/TRBV3-2
J: TRBJ1-2
size: -
D: -
CDR3: CATRAYTGNGYTF
DNA: TGTGCCACCAGGGCCTACACAGGGAATGGCTACACCTTC

V: TRBV5-6
J: TRBJ2-2
size: -
D: -
CDR3: CASSRGAENTGELFF
DNA: TGTGCCAGCAGCCGGGGGGCAGAGAACACCGGGGAGCTGTTTTTT

V: TRBV7-9
J: TRBJ2-6
size: -
D: -
CDR3: CASSRGLLDSGANVLTF
DNA: TGTGCCAGCAGCCGAGGACTTTTAGACTCTGGGGCCAACGTCCTGACTTTC

V: TRBV4-1
J: TRBJ2-1
size: -
D: -
CDR3: CASSQLGRLPANEQFF
DNA: TGCGCCAGCAGCCAACTAGGCCGACTCCCCGCCAATGAGCAGTTCTTC